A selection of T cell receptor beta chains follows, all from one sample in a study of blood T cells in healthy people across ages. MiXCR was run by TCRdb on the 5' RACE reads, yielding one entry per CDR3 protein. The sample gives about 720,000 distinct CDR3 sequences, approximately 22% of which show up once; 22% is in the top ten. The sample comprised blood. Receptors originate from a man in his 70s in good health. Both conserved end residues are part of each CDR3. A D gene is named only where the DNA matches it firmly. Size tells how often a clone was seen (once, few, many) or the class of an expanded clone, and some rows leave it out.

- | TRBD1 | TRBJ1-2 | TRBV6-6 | TGTGCCAGCAGTTACTCGCCGGGACAGAAGACGTCTCACTATGGCTACACCTTC | CASSYSPGQKTSHYGYTF
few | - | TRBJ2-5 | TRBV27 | TGTGCCAGCAGTTGGGGCAGAGGTTCGGAGACCCAGTACTTC | CASSWGRGSETQYF
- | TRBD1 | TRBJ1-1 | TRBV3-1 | TGTGCCAGCAGCCAGGGGGACAGGAACGCTGAAGCTTTCTTT | CASSQGDRNAEAFF
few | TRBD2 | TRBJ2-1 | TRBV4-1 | TGCGCCAGCAGTCAAGAAGAGCCAGCGGGGTTCTACAATGAGCAGTTCTTC | CASSQEEPAGFYNEQFF
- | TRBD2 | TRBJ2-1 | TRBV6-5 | TGTGCCAGCAGTTTAAATCCCGGGACTAGCGGAGCCAATGAGCAGTTCTTC | CASSLNPGTSGANEQFF
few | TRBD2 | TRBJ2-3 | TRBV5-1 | TGCGCCAGCAGCTTCGGATCTAGCGGGAGAGCAGATACGCAGTATTTT | CASSFGSSGRADTQYF
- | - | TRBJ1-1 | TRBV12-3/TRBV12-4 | TGTGCCAGCACCCTGACAGACCCCAACACTGAAGCTTTCTTT | CASTLTDPNTEAFF
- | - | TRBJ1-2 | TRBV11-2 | TGTGCCAGCAGCTTAGTGGACGGTAACTATGGCTACACCTTC | CASSLVDGNYGYTF
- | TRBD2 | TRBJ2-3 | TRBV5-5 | TGTGCCAGCAGCCGCGATGGAGCGGGAGGAGATACGCAGTATTTT | CASSRDGAGGDTQYF
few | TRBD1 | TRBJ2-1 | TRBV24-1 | TGTGCCACCAGTGCGACGGGACAGGCATACAATGAGCAGTTCTTC | CATSATGQAYNEQFF
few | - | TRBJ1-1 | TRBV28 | TGTGCCAGCAGTCATACCCGGGAGAAGGCTTCTTTCTTT | CASSHTREKASFF
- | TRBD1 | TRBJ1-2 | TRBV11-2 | TGTGCCAGCAGCCCGCTCCCGGGACAGTGGAATGGCTACACCTTC | CASSPLPGQWNGYTF
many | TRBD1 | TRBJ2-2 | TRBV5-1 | TGCGCCAGCAGCCCGGACAGGCCGAACACCGGGGAGCTGTTTTTT | CASSPDRPNTGELFF
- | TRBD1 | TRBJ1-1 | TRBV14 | TGTGCCAGCAGCCGCAGGGGGCCCACTGAAGCTTTCTTT | CASSRRGPTEAFF
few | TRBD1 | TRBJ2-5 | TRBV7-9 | TGTGCCAGCAGCTTAGCTGTGACAGGGTTAGAGACCCAGTACTTC | CASSLAVTGLETQYF
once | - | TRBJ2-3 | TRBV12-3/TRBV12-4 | TGTGCCAGCAGTTTACGTGTAGGGATGGGAGCAGATGCGCAGTATTTT | CASSLRVGMGADAQYF
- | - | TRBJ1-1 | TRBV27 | TGTGCCAGCAGTTTATTGGGTACTACTGAAGCTTTCTTT | CASSLLGTTEAFF
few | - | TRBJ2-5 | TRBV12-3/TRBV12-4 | TGTGCCAGCAAGACCTCGACCGCCTGGGAAGAGACCCAGTACTTC | CASKTSTAWEETQYF
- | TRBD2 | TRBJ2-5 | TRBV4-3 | TGCGCCAGCAGCCAGAGAGCGGGAACCTGGACAGAGACCCAGTACTTC | CASSQRAGTWTETQYF
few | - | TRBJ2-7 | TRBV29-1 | TGCAGCGTTGTGGCAGGGCGAGCCGAGCAGTACTTC | CSVVAGRAEQYF
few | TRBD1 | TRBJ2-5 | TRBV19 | TGTGCCAGTAGTCGGGACAGGGAAGAGGCCCAGTACTTC | CASSRDREEAQYF
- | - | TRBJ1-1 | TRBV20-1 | TGCAGTGCTAATCAAGGACGGAGGGACACTGAAGCTTTCTTT | CSANQGRRDTEAFF
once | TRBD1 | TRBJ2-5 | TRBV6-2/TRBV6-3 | TGTGCCAGCAAACGGACAGGGGCCCAAGAGACCCAGTACTTC | CASKRTGAQETQYF
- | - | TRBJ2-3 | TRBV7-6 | TGTGCCAGCAGCTCCCAGGCAAGCAGTTTTGTAGATACGCAGTATTTT | CASSSQASSFVDTQYF